The clone carrying this TCR beta chain was recorded once. This record belongs to a study of OX40 agonist ivuxolimab in advanced cancers. The table came from immunoSEQ multiplex PCR; TCRdb's copy has only in-frame clones and leaves some out. This table holds 31,000 or so clones, roughly 81% found once. This CDR3 is 12 amino acids long. V gave up 1 base and J gave up 5 bases, with 7 bases separating them. This rearrangement joins TRBV5-7 to TRBJ2-7; D unresolved. TRBV5-7 is noted as an ORF with a role that remains uncertain. Sequencing used CD4+ or CD8+ T cells sorted from blood, obtained in a trial of the OX40 agonist ivuxolimab. The clonotype comes from an adult with an advanced solid tumor such as melanoma, head and neck, liver or kidney cancer. DNA of the CDR3: TGTGCCAGCAGCTTGTACGGTGACGAGCAGTACTTC. As protein: CASSLYGDEQYF.